One and the same sample provided the 22 T cell receptor beta chains below, sequenced in a study of blood T cell repertoires in COVID-19. The protocol was immunoSEQ multiplex PCR, while the TCRdb copy is restricted to in-frame clones and leaves out a portion. The profile shows 200,000 to 300,000 clones, around 87% of them singletons. The sequenced sample consisted of peripheral blood. The origin of the receptors is a woman aged 50 to 60 with acute or convalescent COVID-19.

This clone has only one observation. The V call is TRBV7-2, the J call TRBJ1-5; D is perhaps TRBD1 (5 bases). V shed 0 bases and J shed 4 bases, with 10 bases lying between them. The CDR3 spans 15 residues. Germline V gene lookup returns CDR1 SGHTA and CDR2 FQGNSA. Written as DNA, the CDR3 is TGTGCCAGCAGCTTAGCAGGACACCGTAATCAGCCCCAGCATTTT. Its protein is CASSLAGHRNQPQHF.

The V call is TRBV5-4, the J call TRBJ2-6, with D possibly TRBD1 on 6 matching bases. CDR3 size: 16 residues. CDR1 SGHNT and CDR2 YYREEE come from the germline V gene (reference sequence). The ends were cut back, 3 bases at V and 1 base at J, with 11 bases in the middle. CDR3: CASSSSGTSGANVLTF. CDR3 sequence (DNA): TGTGCCAGCAGCTCGTCCGGGACATCTGGGGCCAACGTCCTGACTTTC.

This clone occurred a few times. The CDR3 DNA follows: TGTGCCTGGAAGCACGTCGCCGGGGAGCTGTTTTTT. Translated, it gives CAWKHVAGELFF. The V gene is TRBV30, the J gene TRBJ2-2; D is uncertain. Trimming took off 4 bases at V and 6 bases at J, with 9 bases between the two ends. The CDR3 is 12 residues long. Germline-derived CDR1 and CDR2 are GTSNPN and SVGIG (reference sequence). The complete variable domain, with remaining parts taken from reference TRBV30 and TRBJ2-2, reads SQTIHQWPATLVQPVGSPLSLECTVEGTSNPNLYWYRQAAGRGLQLLFYSVGIGQISSEVPQNLSASRPQDRQFILSSKKLLLSDSGFYLCAWKHVAGELFFGEGSRLTVL.

This clone was detected once. The chain carries TRBV5-6 and TRBJ2-3; 13 bases map to TRBD2. There are 16 residues in the CDR3. Trimming took 5 bases from V and 3 from J; bases not matched to a gene: 6. Germline V gives CDR1 SGHDT, CDR2 YYEEEE. The CDR3 is CASSFGLAGVTDTQYF. CDR3 in DNA: TGTGCCAGCAGTTTTGGACTAGCGGGAGTAACAGATACGCAGTATTTT.

The J gene is TRBJ1-2, the V gene TRBV5-4; 8 nucleotides align to TRBD1. This CDR3 contains 15 residues. Germline CDR1 is SGHNT and CDR2 is YYREEE (reference sequence). Trimming removed 3 bases from V and 6 bases from J; junction bases left unmatched: 10. CDR3 DNA sequence: TGTGCCAGCAGCTCACCTGGACAGGGTGAGGATGGCTACACCTTC. Encoded protein: CASSSPGQGEDGYTF.

The V gene is TRBV5-8, the J gene TRBJ2-1; 7 nucleotides agree with TRBD1. The CDR3 loop spans 16 amino acids. The germline gives CDR1 SGHTS, CDR2 YDEGEE. With 4 bases clipped from V and 1 base from J, the junction kept 8 bases outside the gene matches. The DNA for the CDR3 is TGTGCCAGCAGCACATACAGGGGTGCATCCTACAATGAGCAGTTCTTC. This encodes CASSTYRGASYNEQFF.

The V and J genes are TRBV7-2 and TRBJ2-7; TRBD2 agrees at 8 bases. The CDR3 extends over 15 amino acids. Germline V gives CDR1 SGHTA, CDR2 FQGNSA. With V trimmed by 1 base and J by 5 bases, 7 bases remained unmatched. The CDR3 sequence: CASSLVPGGTHEQYF. The DNA of the CDR3 is TGTGCCAGCAGCTTAGTGCCGGGAGGGACCCACGAGCAGTACTTC.

The chain carries TRBV18 and TRBJ2-1, with TRBD2 matching over 10 bases. The CDR3 has 14 amino acids. The V gene's germline CDR1 is KGHSH and CDR2 LQKENI. V lost 3 bases and J lost 8; bases outside the gene matches: 4. The CDR3 is CASSPGLALYEQFF. In DNA form, the CDR3 reads TGTGCCAGCTCACCGGGACTAGCGCTTTATGAGCAGTTCTTC.

The CDR3 coding sequence is TGTGCCAGCAGCCTTGGAGACACTGAAGCTTTCTTT. Its translation is CASSLGDTEAFF. The chain is built from TRBV5-6 and TRBJ1-1; no definite D call. The germline gives CDR1 SGHDT, CDR2 YYEEEE. Trimming removed 4 bases from V and 3 bases from J, with 7 bases in between. CDR3 length: 12 amino acids.

The chain has TRBV9 and TRBJ1-5; 10 positions agree with TRBD1. Germline CDR1 is SGDLS and CDR2 is YYNGEE. Trimming cost V 4 bases and J 6 bases; bases outside gene matches: 1. The CDR3 loop spans 13 amino acids. CDR3 protein: CASSRTGGQPQHF. For the CDR3, the DNA is TGTGCCAGCAGCCGGACAGGGGGTCAGCCCCAGCATTTT.

In its sample, this clone was seen a few times. This sequence joins TRBV7-2 and TRBJ1-4; D unclear. Trimming stripped 2 bases from V and 6 bases from J, with 7 bases between. CDR1 and CDR2 from the germline V gene are SGHTA and FQGNSA. This CDR3 is 13 amino acids long. CDR3 protein: CASSLIQDEKLFF. CDR3 bases: TGTGCCAGCAGCTTAATACAAGATGAAAAACTGTTTTTT.

The gene calls are TRBV19 and TRBJ2-7, with 10 bases aligning to TRBD1. Germline V gene lookup returns CDR1 LNHDA and CDR2 SQIVND (reference sequence). The V segment lost 3 bases and the J segment 4 bases; nucleotides outside the gene matches: 3. The CDR3 runs to 14 residues. The CDR3 spells CASSIGQGEYEQYF. The CDR3 DNA is TGTGCCAGTAGTATCGGACAGGGGGAATACGAGCAGTACTTC.

The chain joins TRBV11-1 to TRBJ2-1; 12 positions agree with TRBD2. Germline lookup yields CDR1 SGHAT and CDR2 FQDESV (reference sequence). The CDR3 sequence is 15 residues long. V lost 4 bases to trimming and J lost 10 bases; unmatched junction nucleotides: 8. CDR3 coding DNA: TGTGCCAGCAGCTCCCGACTAGCGGGAGACAGAGAGCAGTTCTTC. It is translated as CASSSRLAGDREQFF. The full variable domain, in which reference TRBV11-1 and TRBJ2-1 provide the parts outside the CDR3, is EAEVAQSPRYKITEKSQAVAFWCDPISGHATLYWYRQILGQGPELLVQFQDESVVDDSQLPKDRFSAERLKGVDSTLKIQPAELGDSAMYLCASSSRLAGDREQFFGPGTRLTVL.

V is TRBV6-1 and J is TRBJ1-1; tentative D call: TRBD1 (5 bases). The length of the CDR3 is 15 residues. The V end was cut by 2 bases, the J end by 3 bases, with 13 bases between. Germline assignment: CDR1 MNHNS and CDR2 SASEGT. CDR3 amino acids: CASSEPRTGDTEAFF. The CDR3 DNA reads as TGTGCCAGCAGTGAACCACGGACGGGGGACACTGAAGCTTTCTTT.

Here the CDR3 DNA reads TGTGCCAGCAGGACAGCTAACTATGGCTACACCTTC. This sequence encodes CASRTANYGYTF. The chain employs TRBV5-4 and TRBJ1-2, with D perhaps matching TRBD1 (5 bases). V was shortened by 5 bases and J by 0 bases, with 5 bases between the two germline ends. Germline loops: CDR1 SGHNT, CDR2 YYREEE (reference sequence). The CDR3 has 12 residues. Full variable domain (outside the CDR3, taken from reference TRBV5-4 and TRBJ1-2): ETGVTQSPTHLIKTRGQQVTLRCSSQSGHNTVSWYQQALGQGPQFIFQYYREEENGRGNFPPRFSGLQFPNYSSELNVNALELDDSALYLCASRTANYGYTFGSGTRLTVV.

The chain couples TRBV3-1 (or the pseudogene TRBV3-2) to TRBJ2-5, with TRBD1 matching over 10 bases. Germline CDR1 reads LGHDT; CDR2 reads YNNKEL (reference sequence). V lost 1 base to trimming and J lost 1 base; unmatched junction nucleotides: 3. The CDR3 sequence is 16 residues long. CDR3 nucleotides: TGTGCCAGCAGCCAAGCCGGGACAGGGGTCCAAGAGACCCAGTACTTC. This gives the protein CASSQAGTGVQETQYF.

The chain employs TRBV20-1 and TRBJ2-3; 8 nucleotides line up with TRBD2. This CDR3 has 16 residues. Germline CDR1 reads DFQATT; CDR2 reads SNEGSKA (reference sequence). J lost 3 bases, V lost 3 bases, and 11 bases had no gene match. The CDR3 region is CSASPLPSGYTDTQYF. The CDR3 DNA follows: TGCAGTGCTAGTCCGTTGCCTAGCGGGTATACAGATACGCAGTATTTT.

This rearrangement joins TRBV5-1 to TRBJ1-5; D unclear. Trimming stripped 4 bases from V and 6 bases from J, with 14 bases between. This CDR3 contains 14 residues. Germline-derived CDR1 and CDR2 are SGHRS and YFSETQ. CDR3 sequence reads: CASSASGVGQPQHF. For the CDR3, the DNA is TGCGCCAGCAGCGCCTCCGGGGTCGGTCAGCCCCAGCATTTT. Supplemented by reference TRBV5-1 and TRBJ1-5, the full variable domain reads KAGVTQTPRYLIKTRGQQVTLSCSPISGHRSVSWYQQTPGQGLQFLFEYFSETQRNKGNFPGRFSGRQFSNSRSEMNVSTLELGDSALYLCASSASGVGQPQHFGDGTRLSIL.

There are a few counts of this clone. The V and J genes are TRBV2 and TRBJ1-1; 9 bases align to TRBD1. Germline CDR1 SNHLY, CDR2 FYNNEI. The CDR3 consists of 11 residues. The trim removed 7 bases at V and 11 bases at J, leaving 5 bases unmatched. The DNA of the CDR3 is TGTGCCAGCACCTTTGGACAGGGGGCTTTCTTT. Translated, it gives CASTFGQGAFF.

The chain couples TRBV28 to TRBJ2-3; 8 nucleotides align to TRBD1. After removal of 6 bases from V and 11 bases from J, the junction contained 16 bases not matched to a gene. CDR3 length equals 15 residues. The V gene's germline CDR1 is MDHEN and CDR2 SYDVKM. Written as DNA, the CDR3 is TGTGCCAGCAGCCCCCCTCCCGGGCAGGGGGCAGGGCAGTATTTT. Translation: CASSPPPGQGAGQYF.

This chain links TRBV4-3 with TRBJ2-7; 13 bases are a match to TRBD2. The CDR3 contains 14 residues. J was trimmed by 8 bases and V by 4 bases; bases with no gene match: 5. The germline CDR1 and CDR2 sequences are LGHNA and YSLEER. DNA for the CDR3: TGCGCCAGCAGCCCGCGGACTAGCGGGAGACAGCAGTACTTC. It translates to CASSPRTSGRQQYF.

In this sample, this clone turned up once. V gene TRBV9 combines with J gene TRBJ1-1; 9 bases align to TRBD1. V shed 2 bases, J shed 0 bases, and the junction held 5 bases outside the gene matches. The CDR3 is 16 amino acids. Germline V gene data show CDR1 as SGDLS and CDR2 as YYNGEE. The chain's CDR3 is CASSVGTGTMNTEAFF. DNA for the CDR3: TGTGCCAGCAGCGTGGGGACAGGGACCATGAACACTGAAGCTTTCTTT.